This T cell receptor (beta chain) was found in a study of blood T cell repertoires in COVID-19. Study as a whole: Acute-phase and convalescent COVID-19 samples originated in the United States, Italy and Spain. T cells, B-cell-depleted T cells, or PBMCs supplied cDNA or gDNA.

Trimming removed 9 bases from V and 0 bases from J; junction bases left unmatched: 8. Germline V gene sequence: CDR1 SNHLY, CDR2 FYNNEI. The length of the CDR3 is 14 residues. The authors' processing: Estimated nucleated cell counts came from reference gene primer amplification. Sequenced by immunoSEQ multiplex PCR; TCRdb stores in-frame clones only, minus some. V and J calls and clone size come straight from that table; D and trimming were deduced from the DNA. The top ten clones hold approximately 6.5% of a sample with about 190,000 clones, around four fifths of them seen once. Input material: peripheral blood. The TCR comes from a woman aged 40 to 49 with acute or convalescent COVID-19. The chain couples TRBV2 to TRBJ2-7, with TRBD1 identical over 7 bases. CDR3 nucleotides: TGTGCCAGTATACGGGACAGAACCTCCTACGAGCAGTACTTC. This codes for CASIRDRTSYEQYF. Together with reference TRBV2 and TRBJ2-7, the CDR3 gives the full variable domain: EPEVTQTPSHQVTQMGQEVILRCVPISNHLYFYWYRQILGQKVEFLVSFYNNEISEKSEIFDDQFSVERPDGSNFTLKIRSTKLEDSAMYFCASIRDRTSYEQYFGPGTRLTVT.